Listed here are 5 T cell receptor beta chains from one sample, sequenced in a study of cytomegalovirus exposure and HLA in healthy donors. Amplification used 60 Vbeta primers and 13 Jbeta primers. The assay was immunoSEQ multiplex PCR, and TCRdb's table has in-frame clones only and misses some. The sample includes 130,000 to 150,000 clones, 70% to 75% of them seen just once. The specimen sequenced was PBMCs. The source of these receptors is a human donor in good health.

The genes are TRBV7-9 and TRBJ2-3; 11 nucleotides match TRBD2. Looked up from germline, CDR1 is SEHNR and CDR2 is FQNEAQ (reference sequence). This CDR3 is built from 16 residues. J was trimmed by 4 bases and V by 1 base; bases with no gene match: 4. This chain's CDR3 is CASSLVLAGDSDTQYF. DNA for the CDR3: TGTGCCAGCAGCTTAGTACTAGCGGGAGATTCAGATACGCAGTATTTT.

The genes are TRBV11-2 and TRBJ1-2; 8 bases line up with TRBD1. This CDR3 comprises 16 residues. Germline assignment: CDR1 SGHAT and CDR2 FQNNGV. The V segment lost 2 bases and the J segment 3 bases; nucleotides outside the gene matches: 8. CDR3 region: CASSLKRTGLYYGYTF. The CDR3 coding sequence is TGTGCCAGCAGCTTAAAAAGGACAGGGCTATACTATGGCTACACCTTC.

This clone was seen a few times. The V and J genes are TRBV7-9 and TRBJ2-7; 9 nucleotides match TRBD2. This CDR3 is built from 14 residues. After removal of 2 bases from V and 2 bases from J, the junction contained 1 base not matched to a gene. CDR1 is SEHNR and CDR2 is FQNEAQ in the germline V gene (reference sequence). CDR3 region: CASSLSSGTYEQYF. In DNA form, the CDR3 reads TGTGCCAGCAGCTTATCTAGCGGGACCTACGAGCAGTACTTC.

The J gene is TRBJ1-2, the V gene TRBV6-6; D possibly corresponds to TRBD1 (5 bases). Trimming took 6 bases from V and 8 from J, leaving 19 bases between them. Germline-derived CDR1 and CDR2 are MNHNY and SVGAGI (reference sequence). This CDR3 is 14 amino acids long. CDR3 DNA sequence: TGTGCCAGCAGATTCCCGACAGACGCGGGGGGCTACACCTTC. This codes for CASRFPTDAGGYTF.

This clone has just one count. CDR3 nucleotide sequence: TGTGCCAGCAGCTTAGAACAGGGGGCGAACTACGAGCAGTACTTC. Its translation: CASSLEQGANYEQYF. J is TRBJ2-7 and V is TRBV7-6; TRBD1 matches 9 bases. This CDR3 is built from 15 residues. Germline CDR1 reads SGHVS; CDR2 reads FNYEAQ. V lost 1 base to trimming and J lost 3 bases; unmatched junction nucleotides: 4.